This T cell receptor beta chain was captured by sequencing in a study of regulatory T cells in long-lasting Graves disease (dated by TCRdb to the early 2020s). Concerning the study at large: Newly diagnosed Graves' disease patients had taken antithyroid drugs for less than 3 months. The study was registered as a clinical trial and conducted in China. TCR sequencing covered some 13 persistent and around 20 newly diagnosed Graves' disease patients, some 33 samples in total. Patients with persistent Graves' disease were compared with patients with newly diagnosed Graves' disease using TCR sequencing and RNA sequencing of peripheral blood. Beyond this particular receptor, the publication reports: Only the TCR beta chain was sequenced and analyzed. Compared with newly diagnosed patients, persistent Graves' disease patients had lower TCR Shannon entropy and fewer highly expanded clones, which suggests clonal expansion. Persistent patients shared more public clonotypes among themselves (around 3,000) than newly diagnosed patients did (about 970). Because the primary lesion, thyroid tissue, could not be accessed, the study looked at peripheral blood alone. Persistent disease showed preferential use of TRBV28, TRBJ1-2 and TRBJ2-5, whereas newly diagnosed disease favored TRBV20-1 and TRBJ2-1. As a limitation, the authors acknowledged that the small sample size may reduce accuracy.

According to the study, the label for this sample's time point signals: newly diagnosed GD, antithyroid drugs for less than 3 months. For both TCR sequencing and RNA sequencing, RNA was extracted from PBMCs using TRIzol. The diagnosis of Graves' disease followed American Thyroid Association guidelines. Patients for the study were recruited at an endocrinology department in Xi'an, China. From each patient, approximately 10 milliliters of peripheral blood was collected into an EDTA anticoagulant tube. PBMCs were isolated by Ficoll Paque Plus density gradient separation without further T cell sorting. An Agilent 2100 Bioanalyzer and agarose gel were used to assess RNA quality, and a NanoDrop 2000 was used to measure RNA concentration. This clonotype was counted at least ten times. Its cognate antigen has yet to be identified. No qualities accompany the bases; no much larger clone lies one base away. Receptor amplification or capture employed multiplex PCR. The reads were generated on an Illumina HiSeq 4000. iRepertoire HTBI primers and Arm-PCR amplification of CDR3 regions were used to construct TCR beta libraries. Before sequencing, the PCR products went through gel purification. In the authors' own workflow: Gene usage analysis of CDR3 amino acid clonotypes used the approximately 62 TRBV and more than 13 TRBJ segments found across samples. COPE and FqMerger were used to merge filtered high-quality paired reads into contigs. BLAST was used to align contigs to IMGT TRBV, TRBD and TRBJ reference genes, and CDR3 was defined according to IMGT. Any clonotype with a frequency above 0.1% was counted as a highly expanded clone. Repertoire diversity was measured by Shannon entropy, and V-J evenness by the Gini coefficient. Public clonotypes were defined as clonotypes shared by more than one individual. The raw public data were reprocessed by TCRdb itself: fastp quality trimming at Q25, MiXCR clonotype calling, in-frame beta chains only. Rows with a matching CDR3 protein are joined into one entry that keeps the most common DNA and genes. TCRdb's processing, not the authors' own work, is the source of the V and J calls. The sample has about 210,000 distinct CDR3 sequences on record, around a fifth of them singletons. The ten largest clones take up approximately 12% of the sample.

V and J are truncated by 4 bases and 8 bases respectively, leaving an intervening sequence of 11 bases. The CDR1 and CDR2 encoded by the germline V gene (reference sequence) are MNHEY and SMNVEV. The cysteine opens and the phenylalanine closes a CDR3 of 12 amino acids. Only the CDR3 portion is preserved as DNA: 36 bases, with reading frame beginning at the first base. These data were also filed under a second study, of T cells in Graves' hyperthyroidism and ophthalmopathy. The second investigation adds: Stable Graves' hyperthyroidism was defined as no progression to ophthalmopathy during 18 months of follow-up. The hyperthyroidism patients were between 18 and 65 years old and newly diagnosed, with a disease duration of less than 2 months. The study excluded patients with uncontrolled infections, other autoimmune diseases, pregnancy or lactation. Diagnoses relied on clinical symptoms, serum thyroxine and TRAb, thyroid ultrasound and orbital computed tomography. For the first round of RT-PCR on the TCR CDR3, the HTBI primer set was used together with the Qiagen OneStep RT-PCR kit. Most expanded thyroid clonotypes (frequency above 0.001) were also detected in blood, suggesting blood repertoires may reflect thyroid immune responses. In cross-validation, a model built on a 13 V-J signature told ophthalmopathy apart from stable hyperthyroidism with about 90% sensitivity and 81% to 82% specificity, and in testing the same model reached 80%/75%. In validation, the model predicted progression to ophthalmopathy with just under 71% sensitivity and less than 75% specificity, a median of 6.5 months before onset. TCR V-J signatures able to tell the groups apart were searched for in a discovery cohort of 90 to 100 patients, of whom about 40 had Graves' ophthalmopathy and around 56 had stable Graves' hyperthyroidism. Prospective prediction of ophthalmopathy was tested in an independent validation cohort of approximately 19 hyperthyroidism patients and around 16 patients who later progressed to ophthalmopathy. For training and testing, the 100 or so patients in the discovery cohort were randomly divided in a 7:3 ratio. In several Graves' hyperthyroidism patients, the study also compared T-cell repertoires from thyroid tissue with T-cell repertoires from blood. Once sampling was done, hyperthyroidism patients were given methimazole at a starting dose of 30 mg daily, whereas ophthalmopathy patients were given high-dose intravenous methylprednisolone. Libraries were constructed in a second round of multiplex PCR, after which size selection and purification were carried out. Libraries were sequenced paired-end with 100 bp reads on an Illumina HiSeq2000. SOAPnuke was used to process the raw data, removing reads that contained adapters or uncalled bases, had a mean Phred below 15, or lacked an exact match to the constant primer or identifier. High-quality paired reads were merged with COPE v1.2.5, and unique nucleotide sequences were defined as clonotypes. MiTCR v1.1 was used to align the clonotypes against IMGT TRBV, TRBD and TRBJ reference segments. Analysis was restricted to V-J combinations with a frequency above 0.0001, which covered roughly 99% of repertoires. A TCS score was defined as the ratio between F50 (clonal expansion) and ExV (chaos), using BLOSUM62-based TCRdist between CDR3 peptides within each V-J. Welch's t-statistics and random forest reduced around 510 V-J features to 13, which were used in a naive Bayes classifier (R e1071). Sample size was not statistically predetermined, and blinding of investigators to group allocation was not performed. The paper reports TCR Vbeta CDR3 sequencing of 135 peripheral blood samples: under 45 ophthalmopathy, over 70 hyperthyroidism and around 17 progressor patients.

In this chain, TRBV27 is recombined with TRBJ1-2, with no confident D gene call. This material consisted of peripheral blood mononuclear cells (PBMCs), taken at new diagnosis, from a patient treated with antithyroid drugs. This TCR was recovered from a woman aged 30 to 39 with Graves disease. Donor details come from another sample of the same person, matched by shared clones. The CDR3 in this case is CASSSPSSGYTF. The DNA sequence is TGTGCCAGCAGTTCCCCCTCTTCGGGCTACACCTTC.